Listed here are 26 T cell receptor beta chains from one sample, sequenced in a study. Treg sorting used a CD4+CD25+CD127-/low gate. TCRdb recomputed calls from the 5' RACE reads with MiXCR, one row per CDR3 protein. Of roughly 11,000 distinct CDR3 sequences listed, roughly a quarter are singletons. Sequencing used Tregs sorted from a lymph node. These TCRs come from a female donor with breast cancer.

This clonotype is medium-sized (0.01 to 0.1%) by share. The V and J genes are TRBV20-1 and TRBJ1-1; a weak D match, TRBD1 (6 bases). The CDR3 is made up of 13 amino acids. Germline values: CDR1 DFQATT, CDR2 SNEGSKA (reference sequence). V was pared by 4 bases and J by 1 base, with 10 bases between. CDR3 residues: CSATDRQNTEAFF. The CDR3 coding sequence is TGCAGTGCTACCGACAGGCAGAACACTGAAGCTTTCTTT.

As for this clonotype: Since a much larger clone is just one base distant, this may be a read error. The gene calls are TRBV7-6 and TRBJ1-4; D is perhaps TRBD1 (6 bases). The CDR3 totals 15 residues. Germline CDR1 is SGHVS and CDR2 is FNYEAQ. Trimming stripped 5 bases from V and 8 bases from J, with 18 bases between. CDR3 DNA sequence: TGTGCCAGCAGCCAAACTTCAGGGGACCTCGAAAAACTGTTTTTT. This translates into CASSQTSGDLEKLFF.

The chain is built from TRBV20-1 and TRBJ2-1; D is possibly TRBD2 (6 bases). This CDR3 region has 15 residues. V dropped 4 bases and J dropped 5 bases, with 18 bases sitting between them. The germline V gene has CDR1 DFQATT and CDR2 SNEGSKA (reference sequence). CDR3 region: CSAKDRLEGNNEQFF. The DNA for the CDR3 is TGCAGTGCTAAAGACCGACTAGAGGGTAACAATGAGCAGTTCTTC.

This clonotype was detected ten times or more. The chain uses TRBV19 and TRBJ2-1; 12 bases are a match to TRBD2. Germline assignment: CDR1 LNHDA and CDR2 SQIVND (reference sequence). After removal of 6 bases from V and 0 bases from J, the junction contained 3 bases not matched to a gene. The CDR3 length is 16 residues. CDR3 in amino acids: CASRLAGGPSYNEQFF. The CDR3 nucleotides are TGTGCCAGTAGACTAGCGGGAGGTCCCTCCTACAATGAGCAGTTCTTC.

This sequence joins TRBV19 and TRBJ1-1, with 7 bases matching TRBD1. The CDR3 is 14 amino acids. The germline V gene has CDR1 LNHDA and CDR2 SQIVND (reference sequence). Trimming at V came to 6 bases and at J to 0 bases, leaving 4 bases not matched to a gene. Written as DNA, the CDR3 is TGTGCCAGTAGCTGGGGACAGATGAACACTGAAGCTTTCTTT. Translated: CASSWGQMNTEAFF.

Details on this clonotype: Its ends do not fully match the called genes, so a read error is possible. V usage is TRBV15 and J usage is TRBJ2-7; 11 bases fit TRBD2. In germline, CDR1 is LNHNV, CDR2 YYDKDF (reference sequence). The CDR3 contains 16 residues. The CDR3 loop is CATSIGTSGRSYKQYF. CDR3 coding DNA: TGTGCCACCAGCATCGGAACTAGCGGGAGATCCTACAAGCAGTACTTC.

This chain uses TRBV19 with TRBJ1-1; TRBD1 might be the D (5 bases). The CDR3 runs 14 residues. V lost 0 bases to trimming and J lost 3 bases, with 8 bases between them. CDR1 is LNHDA and CDR2 is SQIVND in the germline V gene (reference sequence). This CDR3 reads CASSIDPGDTEAFF. The DNA of the CDR3 is TGTGCCAGTAGTATAGATCCGGGGGACACTGAAGCTTTCTTT.

Concerning this clonotype itself: One junction end does not reproduce the germline sequence, and a read error may be involved. The chain employs TRBV4-2 and TRBJ1-1, with no clear D. Germline V lookup: CDR1 LGHNA, CDR2 YNFKEQ. The CDR3 totals 15 residues. The CDR3: CASSQEGRWMHEAFF. As DNA, the CDR3 is TGCGCCAGCAGCCAAGAGGGCAGGTGGATGCATGAAGCTTTCTTT.

A few counts support this clonotype. The V gene is TRBV5-4, the J gene TRBJ2-1; D might be TRBD2 (5 bases). The CDR3 spans 17 residues. From germline, CDR1 is SGHNT and CDR2 YYREEE (reference sequence). Trimming left V 5 bases short and J 10 bases short, with 28 bases between. CDR3 in DNA: TGTGCCAGCAGGTTAAAGACTCTGAACGGGATAGGGCAGGAGCAGTTCTTC. Protein product: CASRLKTLNGIGQEQFF.

There are a few counts of this clonotype. A much larger clone lies one base from this, so it may be a read error. The chain is built from TRBV5-1 and TRBJ1-1; D remains ambiguous. The length of the CDR3 is 13 residues. The ends were cut back, 0 bases at V and 3 bases at J, with 6 bases in the middle. Per the germline V gene, CDR1 is SGHRS and CDR2 is YFSETQ. The CDR3 bases are TGCGCCAGCAGCTTGGGGTGGGACACTGAAGCTTTCTTT. This encodes CASSLGWDTEAFF. Combining the CDR3 with reference TRBV5-1 and TRBJ1-1 gives the whole variable domain KAGVTQTPRYLIKTRGQQVTLSCSPISGHRSVSWYQQTPGQGLQFLFEYFSETQRNKGNFPGRFSGRQFSNSRSEMNVSTLELGDSALYLCASSLGWDTEAFFGQGTRLTVV.

This clonotype was recorded many times. The rearrangement joins TRBV27 to TRBJ2-1, with D possibly being TRBD2 (6 bases). Trimming stripped 5 bases from V and 1 base from J, with 18 bases between. The germline gives CDR1 MNHEY, CDR2 SMNVEV (reference sequence). This CDR3 region has 17 residues. This CDR3 is CASSQRTTYPSYNEQFF. DNA for the CDR3: TGTGCCAGCAGTCAACGGACTACTTACCCTTCCTACAATGAGCAGTTCTTC.

This chain connects TRBV20-1 to TRBJ2-1, with 7 positions matching TRBD2. This CDR3 is built from 16 residues. The germline gives CDR1 DFQATT, CDR2 SNEGSKA (reference sequence). The V segment lost 0 bases and the J segment 4 bases; nucleotides outside the gene matches: 9. CDR3 region: CSARDFIREGYNEQFF. CDR3 coding DNA: TGCAGTGCTAGAGATTTCATCAGGGAGGGGTACAATGAGCAGTTCTTC.

Turning to this clonotype: One junction end does not reproduce the germline sequence, and a read error may be involved. The chain joins TRBV27 to TRBJ2-1, with D unclear. The CDR3 has 14 amino acids. Germline V CDR1 and CDR2: MNHEY, SMNVEV (reference sequence). CDR3 region: CASGLLAGFGEQFF. The CDR3 nucleotides are TGTGCCAGCGGTTTATTGGCCGGGTTCGGAGAGCAGTTCTTC.

Many counts were recorded for this clonotype. The chain employs TRBV20-1 and TRBJ2-7; TRBD2 might be the D (5 bases). The CDR3 loop spans 14 amino acids. Germline CDR1 reads DFQATT; CDR2 reads SNEGSKA (reference sequence). The V and J ends lost 0 bases and 3 bases respectively, with 12 bases between them. For the CDR3, the DNA is TGCAGTGCTAGAGATCGGTGGGAGTTCTACGAGCAGTACTTC. Translation: CSARDRWEFYEQYF.

Sample share makes this clonotype medium-sized. V usage is TRBV9 and J usage is TRBJ1-1, with D hard to call. The CDR3 has 13 residues. Trimming pared 0 bases from V and 4 bases from J, leaving 7 bases between. Germline lookup yields CDR1 SGDLS and CDR2 YYNGEE. The CDR3 sequence is CASSVEPATEAFF. CDR3 sequence (DNA): TGTGCCAGCAGCGTAGAGCCCGCCACTGAAGCTTTCTTT.

The chain is built from TRBV4-1 and TRBJ2-3; TRBD1 matches at 11 bases. J gave up 11 bases and V 3 bases, and 10 bases lay outside the gene matches. The CDR3 extends over 15 amino acids. CDR1 and CDR2 (germline): MGHRA, YSYEKL. The CDR3 DNA sequence: TGCGCCAGCAGCCAGGGGACAGGGGGTTGGGATGAGCAGTATTTT. This codes for CASSQGTGGWDEQYF.

By frequency in the sample, this clonotype is medium-sized. A junction boundary mismatches the germline segment, possibly from a read error. This rearrangement joins TRBV7-3 to TRBJ2-7, with D perhaps TRBD1 or TRBD2 (5 bases each). In germline, CDR1 is SGHTA, CDR2 FQGTGA. The CDR3 covers 15 residues. CDR3 loop: CASSLTGLRGDEQYF. CDR3 sequence (DNA): TGTGCCAGCAGCCTAACGGGCCTGAGAGGGGACGAGCAGTACTTC. The whole variable domain, remainder taken from reference TRBV7-3 and TRBJ2-7, is GAGVSQTPSNKVTEKGKYVELRCDPISGHTALYWYRQSLGQGPEFLIYFQGTGAADDSGLPNDRFFAVRPEGSVSTLKIQRTERGDSAVYLCASSLTGLRGDEQYFGPGTRLTVT.

The chain joins TRBV20-1 to TRBJ2-3; D perhaps matches TRBD1 (6 bases). Trimming took 3 bases from V and 0 from J, leaving 10 bases between them. Per germline, CDR1 DFQATT and CDR2 SNEGSKA (reference sequence). The length of the CDR3 is 14 residues. CDR3 sequence (DNA): TGCAGTGCTAGGGACAGTTTTAGCACAGATACGCAGTATTTT. Translating it yields CSARDSFSTDTQYF.

This clonotype ranks as medium-sized. The chain carries TRBV5-1 and TRBJ2-1; 10 bases agree with TRBD2. Germline values: CDR1 SGHRS, CDR2 YFSETQ. The ends lost 4 bases at V and 8 bases at J; junction bases unmatched: 9. The CDR3 extends over 15 amino acids. CDR3 in DNA: TGCGCCAGCAGCACTCCGACTAGCGGGTCTGATGAGCAGTTCTTC. Its translation is CASSTPTSGSDEQFF.

A word on this clonotype: A much more abundant neighbour one base away suggests this may be a read error. The chain combines TRBV20-1 with TRBJ1-5, with TRBD1 as a possible D gene (5 bases). This CDR3 has 16 residues. V was clipped by 8 bases and J by 4 bases, with 24 bases between them. Germline V gives CDR1 DFQATT, CDR2 SNEGSKA (reference sequence). The DNA for the CDR3 is TGCAGTACTACCTTTTTGGGACCAGGGTTAAATCAGCCCCAGCATTTT. It encodes CSTTFLGPGLNQPQHF.

This clonotype is labeled as medium-sized (0.01 to 0.1%). The V and J genes are TRBV6-6 and TRBJ2-7, with 8 bases identical to TRBD1. After removal of 2 bases from V and 2 bases from J, the junction contained 8 bases not matched to a gene. CDR1 and CDR2 from the germline V gene are MNHNY and SVGAGI (reference sequence). CDR3 length: 16 residues. CDR3 nucleotide sequence: TGTGCCAGCAGTTACGGGACAGGAGGTGAACCCTACGAGCAGTACTTC. Translated: CASSYGTGGEPYEQYF.

By sample fraction, this clonotype is medium-sized (0.01 to 0.1%). The chain employs TRBV5-1 and TRBJ1-2; the match to TRBD1 covers 7 bases. The CDR3 has 17 residues. Germline loops: CDR1 SGHRS, CDR2 YFSETQ. V was pared by 0 bases and J by 2 bases, with 10 bases of the junction left unmatched. CDR3 region: CASSLALRQGVNYGYTF. For the CDR3, the DNA is TGCGCCAGCAGCTTGGCCTTACGACAGGGAGTCAACTATGGCTACACCTTC.

This clonotype is termed medium-sized. This chain connects TRBV7-6 to TRBJ1-5; no clear D gene. Trimming took off 6 bases at V and 2 bases at J, with 11 bases between the two ends. Germline CDR1 reads SGHVS; CDR2 reads FNYEAQ. The CDR3 has 14 residues. The CDR3 DNA reads as TGTGCCAGCAGTTTGGCCGGGGGCAATCAGCCCCAGCATTTT. This gives the protein CASSLAGGNQPQHF.

Remarks on this clonotype: Just one base apart from a much larger clone, this may be a read error. The chain joins TRBV20-1 to TRBJ2-1, with TRBD2 matching 14 bases. The germline gives CDR1 DFQATT, CDR2 SNEGSKA (reference sequence). CDR3 length: 14 amino acids. The CDR3 here is CSARGLAGVNGQFF. CDR3 coding DNA: TGCAGTGCTAGGGGACTAGCGGGAGTAAATGGGCAGTTCTTC.

At least ten counts were recorded for this clonotype. The chain joins TRBV14 to TRBJ2-1, with TRBD2 matching 7 bases. The CDR3 runs to 15 residues. V gave up 3 bases and J gave up 3 bases; unmatched junction bases: 5. CDR1 is SGHDN and CDR2 is FVKESK in the germline V gene. The CDR3: CASSHSGTIYNEQFF. The CDR3 DNA reads as TGTGCCAGCAGCCATTCGGGGACTATCTACAATGAGCAGTTCTTC.

This rearrangement joins TRBV19 to TRBJ2-1; 7 bases match TRBD2. CDR3 length: 16 residues. The V and J ends lost 7 bases and 2 bases, in that order; junction bases with no gene match: 11. Germline CDR1 and CDR2: LNHDA and SQIVND (reference sequence). CDR3: CASTLDSGSAYNEQFF. In nucleotides, the CDR3 is TGTGCCAGTACCTTGGATAGCGGGTCCGCCTACAATGAGCAGTTCTTC.